These 19 T cell receptor beta chains were sequenced from one sample in a study of a mutant IDH1 vaccine in newly diagnosed glioma. Their antigens are not known. Specified time point: week 5, during vaccination. Doses comprised 300 ug of mutant IDH1 20-mer peptide each, plus topical imiquimod. Assay: immunoSEQ multiplex PCR; the TCRdb copy retains only in-frame clones and omits some. The sample lists under 70,000 clones; 80% to 85% were seen once. Sequencing was performed on PBMCs, taken from a glioma patient whose treatment included an IDH1 peptide vaccine. These receptors all come from a man younger than 45 with glioma.

V usage is TRBV2 and J usage is TRBJ2-1, with D hard to call. CDR1 SNHLY and CDR2 FYNNEI come from the germline V gene. The CDR3 length is 12 residues. The V gene lost 5 bases and the J gene lost 0 bases, with 2 bases spanning the gap. Here the CDR3 DNA reads TGTGCCAGCAGTATCTCCTACAATGAGCAGTTCTTC. It encodes CASSISYNEQFF.

This chain joins TRBV7-6 and TRBJ2-2, with 7 nucleotides matching TRBD1. This CDR3 has 16 residues. Trimming removed 5 bases from V and 4 bases from J; junction bases left unmatched: 10. Germline V gene lookup returns CDR1 SGHVS and CDR2 FNYEAQ. CDR3 in DNA: TGTGCCAGCAGCCTCCGACAGGGTCGGTCCACCGGGGAGCTGTTTTTT. Encoded protein: CASSLRQGRSTGELFF.

This clone was seen a few times. V usage is TRBV4-2 and J usage is TRBJ2-6; TRBD1 aligns across 8 bases. The CDR3 runs 16 residues. V was clipped by 4 bases and J by 3 bases; unmatched bases: 5. In germline, CDR1 is LGHNA, CDR2 YNFKEQ. CDR3 protein: CASSPEQGVGANVLTF. In DNA form, the CDR3 reads TGTGCCAGCAGCCCGGAACAGGGGGTTGGGGCCAACGTCCTGACTTTC.

This clone has just a few counts. The rearrangement links TRBV2 to TRBJ1-5; the match to TRBD1 covers 10 bases. Trimming at V came to 6 bases and at J to 6 bases, leaving 8 bases not matched to a gene. Germline CDR1 is SNHLY and CDR2 is FYNNEI. This CDR3 spans 15 amino acids. The DNA of the CDR3 is TGTGCCAGCAGGCGACAGGGGGCGACGGGTCAGCCCCAGCATTTT. Amino acid sequence: CASRRQGATGQPQHF. The variable domain in full, completed from reference TRBV2 and TRBJ1-5, reads EPEVTQTPSHQVTQMGQEVILRCVPISNHLYFYWYRQILGQKVEFLVSFYNNEISEKSEIFDDQFSVERPDGSNFTLKIRSTKLEDSAMYFCASRRQGATGQPQHFGDGTRLSIL.

V usage is TRBV2 and J usage is TRBJ2-3; 8 nucleotides line up with TRBD2. Germline assignment: CDR1 SNHLY and CDR2 FYNNEI. CDR3 length equals 16 residues. Germline trimming cut 3 bases from V and 2 bases from J; bases unmatched to any gene: 7. CDR3 nucleotide sequence: TGTGCCAGCAGTGACTCCCGGGGGGGGGCCACAGATACGCAGTATTTT. Translated, it gives CASSDSRGGATDTQYF.

The V and J genes are TRBV28 and TRBJ2-3; D is perhaps TRBD2 (6 bases). The germline CDR1 and CDR2 sequences are MDHEN and SYDVKM. The length of the CDR3 is 17 residues. Between the trimmed V and J ends, which lost 5 bases and 2 bases, there was a span of 20 bases. DNA of the CDR3: TGTGCCAGCAGTAAGGGACTCGGCACAATCATCACAGATACGCAGTATTTT. This encodes CASSKGLGTIITDTQYF. Full variable domain (remainder filled in from reference TRBV28 and TRBJ2-3): DVKVTQSSRYLVKRTGEKVFLECVQDMDHENMFWYRQDPGLGLRLIYFSYDVKMKEKGDIPEGYSVSREKKERFSLILESASTNQTSMYLCASSKGLGTIITDTQYFGPGTRLTVL.

The chain uses TRBV2 and TRBJ1-6; D may be TRBD1 (5 bases). V shed 9 bases and J shed 8 bases, with 14 bases lying between them. The CDR3 runs 13 residues. From germline, CDR1 is SNHLY and CDR2 FYNNEI. This chain's CDR3 is CARGERLDSPLHF. Written as DNA, the CDR3 is TGTGCCAGGGGGGAGCGGTTAGATTCACCCCTCCACTTT.

This chain uses TRBV7-2 with TRBJ1-1, with D tentatively TRBD1 (5 bases). The CDR3 totals 13 residues. The germline V gene has CDR1 SGHTA and CDR2 FQGNSA. V was shortened by 4 bases and J by 5 bases, with 11 bases between the two germline ends. The CDR3 reads CASSYIRGTEAFF. CDR3 bases: TGTGCCAGCAGCTACATCCGGGGGACTGAAGCTTTCTTT.

Only one count was recorded for this clone. The chain links TRBV11-3 to TRBJ1-2; no clear D. V was pared by 6 bases and J by 2 bases, with 16 bases between. The CDR3 runs 15 residues. CDR1 is SGHNT and CDR2 is YENEEA in the germline V gene. The CDR3 sequence is CASRSTRRKNYGYTF. CDR3 sequence (DNA): TGTGCCAGCAGGTCGACCAGGAGAAAGAACTATGGCTACACCTTC.

This chain connects TRBV6-1 to TRBJ2-2; D gene ambiguous. Germline loops: CDR1 MNHNS, CDR2 SASEGT. V was pared by 3 bases and J by 5 bases, with 4 bases between. The CDR3 is 12 amino acids. CDR3 in DNA: TGTGCCAGCAGTGACCGGACCGGGGAGCTGTTTTTT. Translating gives CASSDRTGELFF.

The chain couples TRBV2 to TRBJ1-2; possibly TRBD1 for D (5 bases). CDR1 and CDR2 (germline): SNHLY, FYNNEI. The germline V and J ends were trimmed by 6 bases and 2 bases, with 19 bases remaining between them. CDR3 length: 16 amino acids. CDR3 coding DNA: TGTGCCAGCAGCGATGTAGAGGGACTTATGAACTATGGCTACACCTTC. Amino acid sequence: CASSDVEGLMNYGYTF.

This chain uses TRBV5-1 with TRBJ2-3; tentatively, D is TRBD1 or TRBD2 (5 bases each). Trimming pared 3 bases from V and 1 base from J, leaving 12 bases between. The CDR3 sequence is 15 residues long. The germline gives CDR1 SGHRS, CDR2 YFSETQ. CDR3 sequence reads: CASSYRDPRTDTQYF. In nucleotides, the CDR3 is TGCGCCAGCAGCTACCGGGACCCTCGCACAGATACGCAGTATTTT. Drawing the rest from reference TRBV5-1 and TRBJ2-3, the complete variable domain is KAGVTQTPRYLIKTRGQQVTLSCSPISGHRSVSWYQQTPGQGLQFLFEYFSETQRNKGNFPGRFSGRQFSNSRSEMNVSTLELGDSALYLCASSYRDPRTDTQYFGPGTRLTVL.

This chain links TRBV7-9 with TRBJ1-1; the D is unclear. Germline V lookup: CDR1 SEHNR, CDR2 FQNEAQ (reference sequence). Trimming removed 1 base from V and 0 bases from J, with 6 bases in between. The CDR3 runs 14 residues. The CDR3 region is CASSLGAVNTEAFF. The CDR3 DNA follows: TGTGCCAGCAGCTTAGGAGCGGTGAACACTGAAGCTTTCTTT.

This sequence joins TRBV11-2 and TRBJ1-4; D call uncertain. This CDR3 spans 13 amino acids. V lost 4 bases, J lost 12 bases, and 15 bases lay in between. From germline, CDR1 is SGHAT and CDR2 FQNNGV. The CDR3 is CASSSRTRGELFF. In DNA, the CDR3 is TGTGCCAGCAGCTCCAGGACGCGAGGCGAACTGTTTTTT.

This clone was counted between two and nine times. The gene calls are TRBV5-5 and TRBJ1-6, with 8 bases identical to TRBD1. This CDR3 is built from 19 residues. Looked up from germline, CDR1 is SGHKS and CDR2 is YYEKEE (reference sequence). Trimming at V came to 0 bases and at J to 0 bases, leaving 8 bases not matched to a gene. CDR3 DNA: TGTGCCAGCAGCTTGGCCGGGACAGGAGCAAGCTCCTATAATTCACCCCTCCACTTT. Its protein is CASSLAGTGASSYNSPLHF.

This rearrangement joins TRBV6-1 to TRBJ1-4; 9 positions agree with TRBD1. Unmatched junction bases numbered 6, after V lost 8 bases and J lost 5 bases. The germline gives CDR1 MNHNS, CDR2 SASEGT. There are 14 residues in the CDR3. DNA of the CDR3: TGTGCCAGCGTTTCGGGGACAGGGAATGAAAAACTGTTTTTT. Its protein product is CASVSGTGNEKLFF.

The chain links TRBV5-3 to TRBJ2-7; D tentatively fits TRBD1 or TRBD2 (7 bases each). TRBV5-3 is annotated as an ORF whose role is uncertain. The CDR3 sequence is 14 residues long. V was clipped by 4 bases and J by 1 base, with 12 bases between them. In DNA, the CDR3 is TGTGCCAGAAGCCCAGGGGGGGCGTCCTACGAGCAGTACTTC. It translates to CARSPGGASYEQYF.

J is TRBJ1-1 and V is TRBV29-1; possible D gene TRBD1, 6 bases. V shed 1 base and J shed 3 bases, with 6 bases lying between them. The length of the CDR3 is 12 residues. CDR1 and CDR2 (germline): SQVTM, ANQGSEA. CDR3 region: CSVEAGDTEAFF. CDR3 nucleotide sequence: TGCAGCGTTGAAGCAGGGGACACTGAAGCTTTCTTT.

In its sample, this clone was seen once. V usage is TRBV2 and J usage is TRBJ2-1; D perhaps matches TRBD1 (6 bases). The V gene lost 6 bases and the J gene lost 3 bases, with 12 bases spanning the gap. The CDR3 is made up of 14 amino acids. Germline-derived CDR1 and CDR2 are SNHLY and FYNNEI. The CDR3 coding sequence is TGTGCCAGCAGAGACCCGGGACACTACAATGAGCAGTTCTTC. Protein sequence: CASRDPGHYNEQFF.